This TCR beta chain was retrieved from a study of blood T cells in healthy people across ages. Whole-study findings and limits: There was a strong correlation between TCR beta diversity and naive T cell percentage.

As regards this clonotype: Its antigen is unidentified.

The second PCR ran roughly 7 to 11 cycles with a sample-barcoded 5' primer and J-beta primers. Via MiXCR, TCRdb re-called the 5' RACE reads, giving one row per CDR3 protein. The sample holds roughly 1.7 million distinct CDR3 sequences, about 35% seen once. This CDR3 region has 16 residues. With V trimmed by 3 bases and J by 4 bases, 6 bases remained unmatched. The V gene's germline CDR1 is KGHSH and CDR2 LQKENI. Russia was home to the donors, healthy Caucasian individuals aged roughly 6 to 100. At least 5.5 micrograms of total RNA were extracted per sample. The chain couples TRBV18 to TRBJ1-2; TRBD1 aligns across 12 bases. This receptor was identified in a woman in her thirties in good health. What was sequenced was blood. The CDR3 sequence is CASSPGQGAFGYGYTF. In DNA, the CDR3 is TGTGCCAGCTCACCGGGACAGGGGGCTTTTGGCTATGGCTACACCTTC.